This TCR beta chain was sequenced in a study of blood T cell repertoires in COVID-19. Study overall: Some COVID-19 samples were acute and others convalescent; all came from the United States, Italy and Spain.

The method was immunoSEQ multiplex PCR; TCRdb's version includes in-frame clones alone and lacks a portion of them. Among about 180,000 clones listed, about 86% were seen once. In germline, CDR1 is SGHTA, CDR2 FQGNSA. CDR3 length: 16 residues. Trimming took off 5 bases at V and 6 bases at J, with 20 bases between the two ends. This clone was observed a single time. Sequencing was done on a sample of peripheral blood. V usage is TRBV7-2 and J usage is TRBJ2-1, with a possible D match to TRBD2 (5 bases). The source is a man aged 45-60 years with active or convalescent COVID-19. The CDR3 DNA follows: TGTGCCAGCAGCCCACTTGCGGGCCCTGTGTTCAATGAGCAGTTCTTC. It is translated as CASSPLAGPVFNEQFF.